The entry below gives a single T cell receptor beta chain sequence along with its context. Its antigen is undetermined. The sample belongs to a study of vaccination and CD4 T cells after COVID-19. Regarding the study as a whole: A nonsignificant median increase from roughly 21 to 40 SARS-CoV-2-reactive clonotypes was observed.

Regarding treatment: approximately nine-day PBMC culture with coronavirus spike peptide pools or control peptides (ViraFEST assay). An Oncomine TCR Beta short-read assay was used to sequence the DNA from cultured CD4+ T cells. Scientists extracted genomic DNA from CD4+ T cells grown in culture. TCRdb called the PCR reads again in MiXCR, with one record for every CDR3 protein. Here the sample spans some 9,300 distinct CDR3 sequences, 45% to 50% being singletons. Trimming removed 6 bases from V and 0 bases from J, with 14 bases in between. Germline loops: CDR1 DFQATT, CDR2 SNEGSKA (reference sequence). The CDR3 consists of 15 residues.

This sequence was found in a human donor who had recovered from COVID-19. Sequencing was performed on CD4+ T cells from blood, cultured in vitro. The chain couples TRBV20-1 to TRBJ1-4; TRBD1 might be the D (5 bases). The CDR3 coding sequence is TGCAGTGCCGGTAGAGGGGCATCAACTAATGAAAAACTGTTTTTT. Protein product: CSAGRGASTNEKLFF.